This entry lists 27 T cell receptor beta chains sequenced from one sample in a study of cytomegalovirus exposure and HLA in healthy donors. The PCR ran on 60 Vbeta and 13 Jbeta primers. This table comes from immunoSEQ multiplex PCR, and its TCRdb copy is limited to in-frame clones, with some not included. The sample has 170,000 or so clones, 80% to 90% seen once. Sequenced: PBMCs. The receptor source for this set is a man aged 50 or older in good health and CMV-seropositive.

This clone was picked up a small number of times. The genes are TRBV27 and TRBJ2-3; TRBD1 agrees at 9 bases. CDR3 size: 18 residues. Losses at the gene ends were 5 bases for V and 2 bases for J; bases not matched to a gene: 14. CDR1 and CDR2 from the germline V gene are MNHEY and SMNVEV (reference sequence). CDR3: CASSDQLIQGAITDTQYF. CDR3 in DNA: TGTGCCAGCAGTGACCAACTGATACAGGGGGCGATCACAGATACGCAGTATTTT.

The chain has TRBV28 and TRBJ1-2; no clear D gene. The CDR3 has 15 residues. The V and J ends lost 8 bases and 2 bases respectively, with 18 bases between them. From germline, CDR1 is MDHEN and CDR2 SYDVKM. For the CDR3, the DNA is TGTGCCAGCGTTTACGGGGTACAAAGGAACTATGGCTACACCTTC. This encodes CASVYGVQRNYGYTF.

The genes are TRBV10-1 and TRBJ1-5, with D possibly TRBD1 on 5 matching bases. Germline CDR1 reads WNHNN; CDR2 reads SYGVQD (reference sequence). CDR3 length: 17 amino acids. Trimming removed 9 bases at V and 0 bases at J, with 21 bases between. Written as DNA, the CDR3 is TGCGCCAGTCCACAGGCTCCGGACATATATAGCAATCAGCCCCAGCATTTT. It codes for CASPQAPDIYSNQPQHF.

The J gene is TRBJ1-3, the V gene TRBV9; D is uncertain. Germline CDR1 SGDLS, CDR2 YYNGEE. This CDR3 contains 14 residues. V lost 0 bases and J lost 8, with 12 bases in between. CDR3 sequence reads: CASSVGGSGYTIYF. CDR3 sequence (DNA): TGTGCCAGCAGCGTAGGCGGCAGCGGATACACCATATATTTT.

The chain is built from TRBV7-9 and TRBJ2-3; 11 nucleotides agree with TRBD1. The CDR3 has 16 amino acids. Germline CDR1 SEHNR, CDR2 FQNEAQ (reference sequence). The V and J ends lost 3 bases and 3 bases, in that order; junction bases with no gene match: 5. The DNA of the CDR3 is TGTGCCAGCAGCTTGAGGGGGGACAGGGGGACAGATACGCAGTATTTT. This codes for CASSLRGDRGTDTQYF.

The chain recombines TRBV19 with TRBJ2-7; 11 nucleotides line up with TRBD1. The CDR3 extends over 15 amino acids. Looked up from germline, CDR1 is LNHDA and CDR2 is SQIVND (reference sequence). With V trimmed by 3 bases and J by 1 base, 2 bases remained unmatched. The CDR3 DNA reads as TGTGCCAGTAGTATCGGGACAGGGGGTTCCTACGAGCAGTACTTC. It is translated as CASSIGTGGSYEQYF.

V usage is TRBV23-1 and J usage is TRBJ1-4; 7 bases fit TRBD1. TRBV23-1 belongs to the ORF category, with a function that is uncertain. The CDR3 consists of 16 residues. Trimming removed 6 bases from V and 5 bases from J; junction bases left unmatched: 12. The CDR3 spells CASSFPGTTGNEKLFF. The DNA of the CDR3 is TGCGCCAGCAGCTTTCCCGGGACGACAGGGAATGAAAAACTGTTTTTT.

The rearrangement uses TRBV19 and TRBJ2-7; D may be TRBD2 (6 bases). This CDR3 contains 16 residues. The V gene lost 5 bases and the J gene lost 0 bases, with 17 bases spanning the gap. From germline, CDR1 is LNHDA and CDR2 SQIVND (reference sequence). This CDR3 is CASSVKTRLSSYEQYF. DNA for the CDR3: TGTGCCAGTAGTGTGAAGACTAGACTTTCCTCCTACGAGCAGTACTTC.

The chain links TRBV30 to TRBJ1-5; D unresolved. V lost 2 bases, J lost 4 bases, and 15 bases lay in between. The germline V gene has CDR1 GTSNPN and CDR2 SVGIG (reference sequence). CDR3 length: 15 amino acids. The CDR3 loop is CAWSSIGVANQPQHF. Here the CDR3 DNA reads TGTGCCTGGAGTTCTATAGGCGTAGCAAATCAGCCCCAGCATTTT.

The count of this clone is one. The chain has TRBV28 and TRBJ1-1, with no clear D. V gave up 4 bases and J gave up 2 bases, with 8 bases separating them. Looked up from germline, CDR1 is MDHEN and CDR2 is SYDVKM. The CDR3 has 13 amino acids. CDR3 amino acids: CASSSPLNTEAFF. CDR3 coding DNA: TGTGCCAGCAGTTCCCCTTTAAACACTGAAGCTTTCTTT.

The chain is built from TRBV5-1 and TRBJ1-4; possible D gene TRBD1, 5 bases. The CDR3 totals 15 residues. Trimming stripped 3 bases from V and 4 bases from J, with 13 bases between. Germline lookup yields CDR1 SGHRS and CDR2 YFSETQ. The CDR3: CASSSGRDYNEKLFF. DNA of the CDR3: TGCGCCAGCAGCTCTGGGAGGGACTATAATGAAAAACTGTTTTTT.

V and J are TRBV2 and TRBJ2-5; no definite D call. Judging by the DNA end, TRBJ2-7 fits better; the J call may be wrong. This CDR3 comprises 14 residues. CDR1 SNHLY and CDR2 FYNNEI come from the germline V gene. This CDR3 reads CASSVQQRPYEQYF. The CDR3 DNA follows: TGTGCCAGCAGTGTCCAGCAGAGGCCCTACGAGCAGTACTTC.

The genes are TRBV5-1 and TRBJ2-1; a weak D match, TRBD2 (6 bases). The CDR3 length is 14 residues. Trimming stripped 0 bases from V and 8 bases from J, with 12 bases between. The germline V gene encodes CDR1 SGHRS and CDR2 YFSETQ. The CDR3 here is CASSLGLEGDEQFF. In nucleotides, the CDR3 is TGCGCCAGCAGCTTGGGACTAGAGGGCGATGAGCAGTTCTTC.

This rearrangement joins TRBV5-1 to TRBJ2-1; 13 bases fit TRBD2. Trimming cost V 4 bases and J 6 bases; bases outside gene matches: 1. Germline V gene lookup returns CDR1 SGHRS and CDR2 YFSETQ. The CDR3 length is 14 residues. In DNA form, the CDR3 reads TGCGCCAGCAGCAGGACTAGCGGGAGCAATGAGCAGTTCTTC. Protein: CASSRTSGSNEQFF.

This clone came up a few times. The rearrangement uses TRBV7-8 and TRBJ1-3; 8 bases agree with TRBD1. After removal of 5 bases from V and 1 base from J, the junction contained 7 bases not matched to a gene. The CDR3 runs 16 residues. The germline V gene encodes CDR1 SGHVS and CDR2 FQNEAQ. CDR3 amino acids: CASSLTGQGSGNTIYF. DNA for the CDR3: TGTGCCAGCAGCCTCACCGGACAGGGATCTGGAAACACCATATATTTT.

This chain uses TRBV30 with TRBJ1-3; D remains ambiguous. This CDR3 has 15 residues. The ends were cut back, 2 bases at V and 0 bases at J, with 11 bases in the middle. Germline loops: CDR1 GTSNPN, CDR2 SVGIG (reference sequence). The CDR3 nucleotides read TGTGCCTGGAGTCGTGGGCAAATCTCTGGAAACACCATATATTTT. This translates into CAWSRGQISGNTIYF. The full variable domain, with the rest looked up from reference TRBV30 and TRBJ1-3, is SQTIHQWPATLVQPVGSPLSLECTVEGTSNPNLYWYRQAAGRGLQLLFYSVGIGQISSEVPQNLSASRPQDRQFILSSKKLLLSDSGFYLCAWSRGQISGNTIYFGEGSWLTVV.

The rearrangement uses TRBV6-1 and TRBJ2-5, with 7 bases matching TRBD2. V gave up 6 bases and J gave up 4 bases; unmatched junction bases: 11. The CDR3 is made up of 15 amino acids. Germline CDR1 MNHNS, CDR2 SASEGT. The CDR3 DNA follows: TGTGCCAGCAGATCAGGAGGTACGGGGGGAGAGACCCAGTACTTC. This sequence encodes CASRSGGTGGETQYF.

This clone occurred once. The gene calls are TRBV5-1 and TRBJ2-2, with D possibly being TRBD2 (7 bases). V lost 0 bases and J lost 0, with 12 bases in between. Germline V gives CDR1 SGHRS, CDR2 YFSETQ. This CDR3 comprises 17 residues. This CDR3 reads CASSLEGGAANTGELFF. DNA of the CDR3: TGCGCCAGCAGCTTGGAGGGGGGGGCGGCGAACACCGGGGAGCTGTTTTTT.

The V gene is TRBV7-2, the J gene TRBJ2-5; TRBD2 matches at 14 bases. CDR1 is SGHTA, CDR2 FQGNSA, per germline. J gave up 1 base and V 5 bases, and 3 bases lay outside the gene matches. The CDR3 consists of 16 residues. The CDR3 loop reads CASSTGLAGVQETQYF. DNA for the CDR3: TGTGCCAGCAGCACGGGACTAGCGGGAGTCCAAGAGACCCAGTACTTC.

V and J are TRBV7-9 and TRBJ1-6; D might be TRBD1 (6 bases). Between the trimmed V and J ends, which lost 5 bases and 9 bases, there was a span of 14 bases. The CDR3 is 14 amino acids. Germline V gives CDR1 SEHNR, CDR2 FQNEAQ (reference sequence). As DNA, the CDR3 is TGTGCCAGCAGCCTGGGGACAATAGCTTCACCCCTCCACTTT. Translating gives CASSLGTIASPLHF.

This chain joins TRBV15 and TRBJ2-6, with TRBD2 as a possible D gene (5 bases). V lost 5 bases, J lost 4 bases, and 18 bases lay in between. Germline V gives CDR1 LNHNV, CDR2 YYDKDF (reference sequence). The CDR3 is 17 amino acids. Here the CDR3 reads CATSPTTQTGGANVLTF. The CDR3 bases are TGTGCCACCAGCCCTACTACTCAGACGGGAGGGGCCAACGTCCTGACTTTC.

Of note for this clone: Other DNA sequences from this sample encode an identical CDR3 as well. This chain joins TRBV6-4 and TRBJ2-6; D remains unclear. The CDR3 spans 14 residues. CDR1 and CDR2 (germline): MRHNA, SNTAGT. Trimming took 5 bases from V and 0 from J, leaving 5 bases between them. This chain's CDR3 is CASSSSSGANVLTF. The CDR3 DNA reads as TGTGCCAGCAGTAGTAGCTCTGGGGCCAACGTCCTGACTTTC.

CDR3 nucleotides: TGTGCCAGCAGCTTAGGCCAGGTGGACAGTCAGTACTTC. Translating it yields CASSLGQVDSQYF. This chain joins TRBV7-8 and TRBJ2-4; D perhaps matches TRBD1 (6 bases). Trimming removed 1 base at V and 12 bases at J, with 13 bases between. This CDR3 contains 13 residues. The germline V gene encodes CDR1 SGHVS and CDR2 FQNEAQ.

The V gene is TRBV11-2, the J gene TRBJ1-1; a weak D match, TRBD1 (5 bases). Germline CDR1 and CDR2: SGHAT and FQNNGV. The germline V and J ends were trimmed by 2 bases and 3 bases, with 16 bases remaining between them. This CDR3 has 16 residues. CDR3 DNA sequence: TGTGCCAGCAGCTTATTGGTTAGGGGCGGGGACACTGAAGCTTTCTTT. Translation: CASSLLVRGGDTEAFF.

This clone was picked up one time. This CDR3 reads CATSSSYQETQYF. CDR3 DNA: TGTGCCACCAGCAGTAGTTACCAAGAGACCCAGTACTTC. The chain recombines TRBV15 with TRBJ2-5; no clear D gene. Germline V gene lookup returns CDR1 LNHNV and CDR2 YYDKDF (reference sequence). V shed 3 bases and J shed 0 bases, with 5 bases lying between them. The CDR3 runs to 13 residues.

The chain joins TRBV7-9 to TRBJ1-2; a weak D match, TRBD1 (6 bases). Germline V gives CDR1 SEHNR, CDR2 FQNEAQ (reference sequence). V was shortened by 7 bases and J by 0 bases, with 18 bases between the two germline ends. This CDR3 comprises 16 residues. The CDR3 spells CASTKAGDTSNYGYTF. The CDR3 region has the DNA TGTGCCAGCACCAAAGCGGGGGACACCTCTAACTATGGCTACACCTTC.

The chain combines TRBV5-1 with TRBJ2-1; 8 nucleotides agree with TRBD1. CDR3 length: 15 amino acids. Germline V CDR1 and CDR2: SGHRS, YFSETQ. Unmatched junction bases numbered 12, after V lost 4 bases and J lost 9 bases. CDR3 loop: CASSPGVATGGEQFF. The CDR3 nucleotides read TGCGCCAGCAGCCCTGGAGTGGCTACAGGGGGTGAGCAGTTCTTC.